Listed below are T cell receptor beta chains from one sample, sequenced in a study of early T cells in non-severe SARS-CoV-2 infection. Via MiXCR, TCRdb re-called the 5' RACE reads, giving one row per CDR3 protein. The sample holds 40,000 to 55,000 distinct CDR3 sequences; around 10% are singletons and the top ten take roughly 8.3%. The specimen was whole blood. These receptors all come from an adult who was a healthcare worker with PCR-confirmed SARS-CoV-2 infection or an uninfected control (not recorded which). CDR3s include the opening cysteine and the closing phenylalanine or tryptophan. A D gene is named only where the DNA matches it firmly. Expanded clones are given a class, and other clones once, few, many or no size at all.

>TRBJ2-5|TRBV11-1|NA|NA
TGTGCCAGCAACCGATACTCCGGGATCGGAGAGACCCAGTACTTC
CASNRYSGIGETQYF
>TRBJ2-7|TRBV29-1|NA|TRBD2
TGCAGCGTCACTATAGCGGGAGGCGACGAGCAGTACTTC
CSVTIAGGDEQYF
>TRBJ2-7|TRBV3-1|NA|NA
TGTGCCAGCAGCCAAGATGTTAACCGCTACGAGCAGTACTTC
CASSQDVNRYEQYF
>TRBJ1-1|TRBV11-2|NA|NA
TGTGCCAGCTCTTTACCAGAGAACACTGAAGCTTTCTTT
CASSLPENTEAFF
>TRBJ2-3|TRBV7-2|many|NA
TGTGCCAGCAGCTTAGTGGCGGTCCCAAGAGTGGTTTTT
CASSLVAVPRVVF
>TRBJ2-2|TRBV9|many|TRBD1
TGTGCCAGCTCTGGACAGGGGCTCGGCGGGGAGCTGTTTTTT
CASSGQGLGGELFF
>TRBJ2-7|TRBV7-9|NA|NA
TGTGCCAGCAGCTTAGAGGCGGGGAGCTCCTACGAGCAGTACTTC
CASSLEAGSSYEQYF
>TRBJ2-2|TRBV14|many|TRBD2
TGTGCCAGCAGCCAAGTCGGGGGGTCGAACACCGGGGAGCTGTTTTTT
CASSQVGGSNTGELFF
>TRBJ1-5|TRBV12-3/TRBV12-4|few|NA
TGTGCCAGCACTCTGGCGTCGGGACGCAATCAGCCCCAGCATTTT
CASTLASGRNQPQHF
>TRBJ1-5|TRBV6-6|NA|NA
TGTGCCAGCAGTTACATCGGAAGCAATCAGCCCCAGCATTTT
CASSYIGSNQPQHF
>TRBJ2-5|TRBV5-4|many|TRBD1
TGTGCCAGCAGCCTTTCAGGGGGCGGGATTGAAGAGACCCAGTACTTC
CASSLSGGGIEETQYF
>TRBJ2-3|TRBV7-9|many|TRBD2
TGTGCCAGCAGCTTAGCCATAACGCGGGAGAATCCTCGGGGAGATACGCAGTATTTT
CASSLAITRENPRGDTQYF
>TRBJ2-1|TRBV7-6|many|TRBD2
TGTGCCAGCAGCTCTCGAGGGAGGGAGTACAATGAGCAGTTCTTC
CASSSRGREYNEQFF
>TRBJ2-7|TRBV9|few|NA
TGTGCCAGCAGCGTAGGGGGAGTCTCCTACGAGCAGTACTTC
CASSVGGVSYEQYF
>TRBJ2-3|TRBV20-1|few|NA
TGCAGTGCTAGTGGACAGCAAGATACGCAGTATTTT
CSASGQQDTQYF
>TRBJ2-1|TRBV20-1|many|TRBD2
TGCAGTGCTCGGATCTTTAGCGGGAGAGAGCAGTTCTTC
CSARIFSGREQFF
>TRBJ1-1|TRBV6-9|many|NA
TGTGCCAGCTCTCTCCCCCGGACAGACCAGAACACTGAAGCTTTCTTT
CASSLPRTDQNTEAFF
>TRBJ1-4|TRBV7-2|NA|TRBD1
TGTGCCAGCAGGGACAGGGGTTTGGGTGAAAAACTGTTTTTT
CASRDRGLGEKLFF
>TRBJ1-3|TRBV11-2|many|NA
TGTGCCAGCAGCTTTCGTTGGGACACCATATATTTT
CASSFRWDTIYF
>TRBJ2-7|TRBV6-2/TRBV6-3|many|NA
TGTGCCAGCAGTTACAACTATGAGTTGAGGGAGGCCTACGAGCAGTACTTC
CASSYNYELREAYEQYF
>TRBJ2-2|TRBV29-1|many|TRBD1
TGCAGCGCCCGAAGGGGGACAGACACCGGGGAGCTGTTTTTT
CSARRGTDTGELFF
>TRBJ2-1|TRBV28|NA|TRBD2
TGTGCCAGCAATGGCGGGAGTAGCGATGAGCAGTTCTTC
CASNGGSSDEQFF
>TRBJ2-2|TRBV4-2|many|NA
TGTGCCAGCAGCCAACCGCCTAACACCGGGGAGCTGTTTTTT
CASSQPPNTGELFF
>TRBJ2-1|TRBV6-6|few|NA
TGTGCCAGCAGCAGACCCGAGAATACTAATGAGCAGTTCTTC
CASSRPENTNEQFF
>TRBJ1-2|TRBV6-5|NA|TRBD1
TGTGCCAGCAGCCTGGTGGACAGGGAGGGGCTTGATGGCTACACCTTC
CASSLVDREGLDGYTF
>TRBJ2-1|TRBV7-9|many|TRBD2
TGTGCCAGCAGCTTTTTTGCGGGGAGGGCCTACAATGAGCAGTTCTTC
CASSFFAGRAYNEQFF
>TRBJ2-7|TRBV30|NA|TRBD1
TGTGCCTGGGGTACTCCCGGGACAGCTACCTACGAGCAGTACTTC
CAWGTPGTATYEQYF
>TRBJ1-4|TRBV2|many|NA
TGTGCCAGCACTGAGGACAGTCTAGATGAAAAACTGTTTTTT
CASTEDSLDEKLFF
>TRBJ2-7|TRBV20-1|many|NA
TGCAGTGCCAATAAAGATGGCTACGAGCAGTACTTC
CSANKDGYEQYF
>TRBJ1-1|TRBV5-1|NA|NA
TGCGCCAGCAGCTCCTACCCGGACACCGCCGACACTGAAGCTTTCTTT
CASSSYPDTADTEAFF
>TRBJ1-3|TRBV5-1|many|NA
TGCGCCAGCAGCCTGGACGGTCGCTCTGGAAACACCATATATTTT
CASSLDGRSGNTIYF
>TRBJ1-2|TRBV11-2|NA|NA
TGTGCCAGCAGCTCTAGCCCCGGGTCGGCAGGGGATGGCTACACCTTC
CASSSSPGSAGDGYTF
>TRBJ2-2|TRBV7-8|many|NA
TGTGCCAGCAGCTTAAAGCAGGGGTACACCGGGGAGCTGTTTTTT
CASSLKQGYTGELFF
>TRBJ2-5|TRBV24-1|NA|TRBD1
TGTGCCACCAGTGATCTCCGGACAGGGAGAGAGACCCAGTACTTC
CATSDLRTGRETQYF
>TRBJ1-1|TRBV29-1|many|NA
TGCAGCGTTGAAGCGAACACTGAAGCTTTCTTT
CSVEANTEAFF
>TRBJ2-3|TRBV28|many|NA
TGTGCCAGCAGTGTACAGGATTTCGCCACGGATACGCAGTATTTT
CASSVQDFATDTQYF
>TRBJ2-1|TRBV29-1|NA|TRBD1
TGCAGCGTTGTGGAACAGGGGAGTGAGCAGTTCTTC
CSVVEQGSEQFF
>TRBJ2-1|TRBV24-1|many|NA
TGTGCCACCAGTGAATACAATGAGCAGTTCTTC
CATSEYNEQFF
>TRBJ1-3|TRBV20-1|NA|NA
TGCAGTGCTAGAGATGGAGCTAGCTCTGGAAACACCATATATTTT
CSARDGASSGNTIYF
>TRBJ1-2|TRBV6-5|NA|NA
TGTGCCGCCAGGGAATCGGATGGCTACACCTTC
CAARESDGYTF
>TRBJ2-5|TRBV28|medium-sized|TRBD1
TGTGCCAGCAGTTTTACGGGACAGGATCAAGAGACCCAGTACTTC
CASSFTGQDQETQYF